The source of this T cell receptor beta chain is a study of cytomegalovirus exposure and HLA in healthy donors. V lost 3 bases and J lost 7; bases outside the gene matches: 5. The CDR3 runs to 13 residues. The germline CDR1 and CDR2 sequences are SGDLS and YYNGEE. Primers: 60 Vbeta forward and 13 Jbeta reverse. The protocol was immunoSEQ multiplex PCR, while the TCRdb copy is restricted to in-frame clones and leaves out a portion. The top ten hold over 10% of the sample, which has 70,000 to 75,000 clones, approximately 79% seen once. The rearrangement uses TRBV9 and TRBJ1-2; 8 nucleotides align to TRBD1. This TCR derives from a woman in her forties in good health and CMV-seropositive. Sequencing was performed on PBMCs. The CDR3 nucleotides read TGTGCCAGCAGCGAGCAGGGGGCGAGTGGCTACACCTTC. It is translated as CASSEQGASGYTF.